The sequence of this T cell receptor (beta chain) was determined in a study of beta chain features in type 1 diabetes. Study results and limitations: In every one of the four CD4+ subsets, TCRB CDR3s were moderately but significantly shorter in Type 1 diabetes patients.

Remarks on this clone: Its target is unknown.

CDR1 and CDR2 (germline): MNHEY, SMNVEV (reference sequence). V dropped 7 bases and J dropped 2; count of bases not matched to a gene: 16. This CDR3 is built from 19 residues. Expressed TCRB transcripts were sequenced after all isolated RNA was converted to cDNA. TCRdb's copy holds only in-frame clones and misses some; the assay was immunoSEQ multiplex PCR. Of around 150,000 clones detected, roughly 8% appear once; the ten largest clones hold approximately 0.54%. Cell sorting via CD45RO/CCR7/CD25/CD127/CD95/CD27 was performed to obtain CD4+ naive, central memory, regulatory and stem cell-like memory cells.

This clonotype was sampled from a young woman with type 1 diabetes. J is TRBJ2-5 and V is TRBV27, with 13 bases aligning to TRBD2. The sequenced sample consisted of central memory CD4+ T cells from blood. DNA of the CDR3: TGTGCCAGCACCGAACTTCGTCCCGGGACTAGCGGGAAGCAAGAGACCCAGTACTTC. Translating it yields CASTELRPGTSGKQETQYF.